Sequencing of this T cell receptor (beta chain) was carried out in a study of T cell repertoires in cytomegalovirus infection. Study overall: Matching HLA type and CMV infection were both indicated by public TCR beta signatures.

Study conclusions and caveats: HLA-C-restricted CMV clonotypes gave the most frequent clonotype in two of eight donors. CMV carriers having the relevant HLA were flagged by cumulative public TCR beta family frequency.

TCRdb fed the reads into MiXCR, producing one record per CDR3 protein. The top ten hold around 8% of the sample, which has roughly 630,000 distinct CDR3 sequences, around 24% seen once. This clonotype was seen more than once but under ten times. Its antigen is as yet unknown. The germline CDR1 and CDR2 sequences are SGHTA and FQGTGA. Trimming took 4 bases from V and 0 from J; bases not matched to a gene: 5. The CDR3 is 16 amino acids. Sequenced: CD8+ T cells from PBMCs. The V and J genes are TRBV7-3 and TRBJ2-1, with 8 bases identical to TRBD2. The sequence was collected from a human donor in good health (CMV status not recorded). Some clones in this sample may be carry-over from other donors' samples. The CDR3 sequence: CASSSFSGNSYNEQFF. The DNA for the CDR3 is TGTGCCAGCAGCTCCTTTAGCGGGAACTCCTACAATGAGCAGTTCTTC.